These T cell receptor beta chains were read from a single sample in a study of blood T cell repertoires in COVID-19. Assay used: immunoSEQ multiplex PCR; TCRdb lists only in-frame clones, some missing. The sample has roughly 160,000 clones, about 88% seen once. Sequenced: peripheral blood. The receptors originated from a man aged 60 to 75 with COVID-19, enrolled during active disease. CDR3s include the opening cysteine and the closing phenylalanine or tryptophan. A D gene is named only where the DNA matches it firmly. Size is omitted from some rows. Given values are once, few, many or a class for expanded clones.

TRBV6-5	-	TRBJ2-1	TRBD1	TGTGCCAGCAGAGGGGACAGGGGGCGAAATGAGCAGTTCTTC	CASRGDRGRNEQFF
TRBV12-3/TRBV12-4	-	TRBJ2-1	TRBD1	TGTGCCAGCAGTACGGGCCGACAGGGTGAGTTCTTC	CASSTGRQGEFF
TRBV28	few	TRBJ1-3	TRBD1	TGTGCCAGCAGGGTAGGGCAGGGGGCCTTTGGAAACACCATATATTTT	CASRVGQGAFGNTIYF
TRBV7-7	-	TRBJ2-1	TRBD1	TGTGCTAGCAGCCAGGGACAGGGGGCGGGTGAGCAGTTCTTC	CASSQGQGAGEQFF
TRBV9	few	TRBJ1-1	TRBD1	TGTGCCAGCAGCGGCCAGGGGGGAATGAACACTGAAGCTTTCTTT	CASSGQGGMNTEAFF
TRBV28	-	TRBJ1-2	-	TGTGCCAGCAGTTCGGGAGATTATGGCTACACCTTC	CASSSGDYGYTF
TRBV19	-	TRBJ2-5	-	TGTGCCAGTAGTATGAGGCAACCGCCCGGGGTAGAGACCCAGTACTTC	CASSMRQPPGVETQYF
TRBV24-1	-	TRBJ1-4	-	TGTGCCACCAGTGACGCAGGTGCAACTAATGAAAAACTGTTTTTT	CATSDAGATNEKLFF
TRBV6-2/TRBV6-3	-	TRBJ2-7	-	TGTGCCAGCAGTATAACCTTGGGCAGGGTAGAGAACGAGCAGTACTTC	CASSITLGRVENEQYF
TRBV14	-	TRBJ1-1	-	TGTGCCAGCAGCCAAGCCGGTGGACAGTTCACTGAAGCTTTCTTT	CASSQAGGQFTEAFF
TRBV7-2	-	TRBJ2-5	-	TGTGCCAGCAGCTTAGCGTACACAGAGACCCAGTACTTC	CASSLAYTETQYF
TRBV7-3	-	TRBJ1-5	-	TGTGCCAGCAGCTTAAAGGACAGTAATCAGCCCCAGCATTTT	CASSLKDSNQPQHF
TRBV9	-	TRBJ2-5	TRBD1	TGTGCCAGCAGCTTAGAGACAGGGGGGGAGACCCAGTACTTC	CASSLETGGETQYF
TRBV12-3/TRBV12-4	-	TRBJ2-1	-	TGTGCCAGCACGAGTTACAATGAGCAGTTCTTC	CASTSYNEQFF
TRBV6-5	-	TRBJ2-7	TRBD2	TGTGCCAGCACCCGACTAGCGGGGGTCCACGAGCAGTACTTC	CASTRLAGVHEQYF
TRBV30	-	TRBJ1-6	TRBD1	TGTGCCTGGAGTGTAACGTCACAGGGGACCAATTCACCCCTCCACTTT	CAWSVTSQGTNSPLHF
TRBV21-1	once	TRBJ1-1	-	TGTGCCAGCAGCAAAGCGAGTGACGACAGCGCCACTGAAGCTTTCTTT	CASSKASDDSATEAFF
TRBV24-1	-	TRBJ2-5	-	TGTGCCACCAGTGATTGGGCCCCGAGCAGGGGAGAGACCCAGTACTTC	CATSDWAPSRGETQYF
TRBV6-5	-	TRBJ1-4	TRBD1	TGTGCCAGCAGAGACAGGGTGACTAATGAAAAACTGTTTTTT	CASRDRVTNEKLFF
TRBV13	-	TRBJ2-6	-	TGTGCCAGCAGCCGAGGCCCAGGGTCTGGGGCCAACGTCCTGACTTTC	CASSRGPGSGANVLTF
TRBV28	-	TRBJ1-3	-	TGTGCCAGCAGCCCGGACAGCGCGGGAAACACCATATATTTT	CASSPDSAGNTIYF
TRBV6-2/TRBV6-3	-	TRBJ1-1	-	TGTGCCAGCAGTTCCCAAGGGGTCAACACTGAAGCTTTCTTT	CASSSQGVNTEAFF
TRBV11-2	once	TRBJ2-7	-	TGTGCCAGCAGCTTAAGGCAGGCCTACGAGCAGTACTTC	CASSLRQAYEQYF
TRBV3-1/TRBV3-2	-	TRBJ1-5	TRBD1	TGTGCCAGCAGCCAATCCGACAGGGCTCAAGGGCCCCAGCATTTT	CASSQSDRAQGPQHF
TRBV24-1	-	TRBJ2-2	-	TGTGCCACCAGTGAGTGGAGGGGCCTGAACACCGGGGAGCTGTTTTTT	CATSEWRGLNTGELFF
TRBV28	once	TRBJ1-1	-	TGTGCCACCGCGGTGGGGCAGATGAACACTGAAGCTTTCTTT	CATAVGQMNTEAFF
TRBV2	-	TRBJ2-3	-	TGTGCCAGCAAGGTTTCCGGGGCGGGAAATACGCAGTATTTT	CASKVSGAGNTQYF
TRBV24-1	-	TRBJ2-1	TRBD2	TGTGCCACCAGTGACATAGCGGGAGAGCCCAACAATGAGCAGTTCTTC	CATSDIAGEPNNEQFF
TRBV7-9	-	TRBJ2-3	TRBD2	TGTGCCAGCAGCTTAGCAGGACTAGCGGGAGATTCGCAGTATTTT	CASSLAGLAGDSQYF
TRBV9	-	TRBJ2-2	-	TGTGCCAGCAGACAAGGTCAGGTAAACACCGGGGAGCTGTTTTTT	CASRQGQVNTGELFF
TRBV5-4	-	TRBJ1-6	TRBD1	TGTGCCAGCAGCTTTGCAGGGGGGCTTTCACCCCTCCACTTT	CASSFAGGLSPLHF
TRBV25-1	few	TRBJ2-2	TRBD1	TGTGCCAGCAGTGGGACAGGATTTACCGGGGAGCTGTTTTTT	CASSGTGFTGELFF
TRBV16	-	TRBJ2-7	-	TGTGCCAGCAGCCAACAGGGGGAGCAGTACTTC	CASSQQGEQYF
TRBV7-9	-	TRBJ2-1	-	TGTGCCAGCAGCTCCCTTCAATCAGTCTCCTACAATGAGCAGTTCTTC	CASSSLQSVSYNEQFF
TRBV19	-	TRBJ2-7	-	TGTGCCAGTAGCGATAGCGGCAGTATCTCGACCGAGCAGTACTTC	CASSDSGSISTEQYF
TRBV24-1	-	TRBJ2-1	TRBD2	TGTGCCACCGGGGGACTAGCGGGGGGGCGTTTCCATGAGCAGTTCTTC	CATGGLAGGRFHEQFF
TRBV19	-	TRBJ2-1	TRBD2	TGTGCCAGTAGTATAGGACTAGCGTTTAGTGAGCAGTTCTTC	CASSIGLAFSEQFF
TRBV7-9	-	TRBJ1-4	-	TGTGCCAGCAGCTCACCACAGGGTCTCTCGGGAAAACTGTTTTTT	CASSSPQGLSGKLFF